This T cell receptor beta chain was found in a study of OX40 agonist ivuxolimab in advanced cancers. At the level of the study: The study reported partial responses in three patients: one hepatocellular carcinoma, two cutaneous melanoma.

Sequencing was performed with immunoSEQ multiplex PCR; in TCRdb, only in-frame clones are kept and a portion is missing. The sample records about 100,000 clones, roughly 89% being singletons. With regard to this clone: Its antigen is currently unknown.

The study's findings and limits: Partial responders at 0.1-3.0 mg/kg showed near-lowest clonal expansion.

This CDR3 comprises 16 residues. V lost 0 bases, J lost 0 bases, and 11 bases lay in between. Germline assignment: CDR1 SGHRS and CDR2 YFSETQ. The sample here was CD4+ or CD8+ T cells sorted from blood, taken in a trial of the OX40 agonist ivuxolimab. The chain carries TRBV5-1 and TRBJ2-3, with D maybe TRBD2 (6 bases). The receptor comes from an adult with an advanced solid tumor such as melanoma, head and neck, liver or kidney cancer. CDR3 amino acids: CASSLGRGSSTDTQYF. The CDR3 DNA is TGCGCCAGCAGCTTGGGGAGGGGATCTAGCACAGATACGCAGTATTTT.